The T cell receptor (beta chain) described here comes from a study of response to subunit inactivated influenza vaccine. TCRdb redid the calling of the RT-PCR reads with MiXCR, one entry per CDR3 protein. The sample lists around 710,000 distinct CDR3 sequences, roughly 14% occurring once. The study, taken as a whole, reports: The authors suggested that every seasonal influenza vaccination recruits few new T cells.

This clonotype was recorded at least ten times. Its antigen is unidentified. Trimming removed 4 bases at V and 4 bases at J, with 8 bases between. The CDR3 is made up of 13 amino acids. Germline CDR1 reads SGDLS; CDR2 reads YYNGEE. The sample here was PBMCs from blood, taken approximately 15 days before vaccination. The TCR comes from a man aged 50-59 years who received an inactivated influenza vaccine. The chain joins TRBV9 to TRBJ2-2; D remains ambiguous. CDR3 bases: TGTGCCAGCAGCAACAGAGGCACCGGGGAGCTGTTTTTT. Amino acid sequence: CASSNRGTGELFF. The whole variable domain, filled in from reference TRBV9 and TRBJ2-2, reads DSGVTQTPKHLITATGQRVTLRCSPRSGDLSVYWYQQSLDQGLQFLIQYYNGEERAKGNILERFSAQQFPDLHSELNLSSLELGDSALYFCASSNRGTGELFFGEGSRLTVL.